What follows are 27 T cell receptor beta chains derived from one specimen sequenced in a study of T cell responses to AZD1222 COVID-19 vaccine. Clones were sequenced by immunoSEQ multiplex PCR, and TCRdb holds only the in-frame ones, with some missing. The sample holds 150,000 or so clones; roughly 88% are singletons and the top ten take 5% to 6.5%. This sample comprised peripheral blood, obtained 28 days after the second AZD1222 dose. All receptors derive from an adult who received the AZD1222 COVID-19 vaccine.

The rearrangement uses TRBV28 and TRBJ1-5; D not certain. The CDR3 runs to 17 residues. Germline CDR1 reads MDHEN; CDR2 reads SYDVKM. Between the trimmed V and J ends, which lost 5 bases and 0 bases, there was a span of 17 bases. The DNA for the CDR3 is TGTGCCAGCAGTCGCTCGATTGGGGTTTATAGCAATCAGCCCCAGCATTTT. Translating it yields CASSRSIGVYSNQPQHF.

The chain carries TRBV19 and TRBJ1-2; D is undetermined. In germline, CDR1 is LNHDA, CDR2 SQIVND (reference sequence). This CDR3 is built from 14 residues. V dropped 7 bases and J dropped 7 bases, with 19 bases sitting between them. Written as DNA, the CDR3 is TGTGCCAGTATTGACTCCGGGAGGGCGACTGGCTACACCTTC. It is translated as CASIDSGRATGYTF.

The chain joins TRBV6-5 to TRBJ1-1; maybe TRBD1 (5 bases). The CDR3 totals 13 residues. Germline CDR1 reads MNHEY; CDR2 reads SVGAGI. Between the trimmed V and J ends, which lost 4 bases and 2 bases, there was a span of 8 bases. CDR3 region: CASSSQGNTEAFF. The DNA of the CDR3 is TGTGCCAGCAGTTCTCAGGGTAACACTGAAGCTTTCTTT.

The rearrangement links TRBV7-9 to TRBJ1-2; unclear D gene. The CDR3 covers 14 residues. V was shortened by 2 bases and J by 8 bases, with 15 bases between the two germline ends. Germline CDR1 SEHNR, CDR2 FQNEAQ (reference sequence). CDR3 loop: CASSLWEARGGYTF. The CDR3 coding sequence is TGTGCCAGCAGCTTATGGGAGGCGCGTGGGGGCTACACCTTC.

J is TRBJ1-5 and V is TRBV20-1; 8 nucleotides align to TRBD1. The germline gives CDR1 DFQATT, CDR2 SNEGSKA (reference sequence). V lost 3 bases and J lost 4; bases outside the gene matches: 5. The CDR3 totals 14 residues. The CDR3 DNA follows: TGCAGTGCTAGTTGGGGACAGGCAAATCAGCCCCAGCATTTT. Its translation is CSASWGQANQPQHF.

The chain couples TRBV5-1 to TRBJ1-1; tentatively, D is TRBD1 (5 bases). CDR3 length: 13 amino acids. Germline V gene data show CDR1 as SGHRS and CDR2 as YFSETQ. The ends were cut back, 4 bases at V and 1 base at J, with 8 bases in the middle. DNA for the CDR3: TGCGCCAGCAGCCCGGACAAGAACACTGAAGCTTTCTTT. This sequence encodes CASSPDKNTEAFF.

This clone qualifies as medium-sized. This chain links TRBV6-5 with TRBJ1-6; D is unclear. The CDR3 has 15 amino acids. Germline V CDR1 and CDR2: MNHEY, SVGAGI. V was shortened by 7 bases and J by 4 bases, with 14 bases between the two germline ends. CDR3 loop: CASTLQTTYNSPLHF. The CDR3 region has the DNA TGTGCCAGCACCCTACAGACGACTTATAATTCACCCCTCCACTTT.

The chain joins TRBV28 to TRBJ1-1, with 8 bases matching TRBD1. Looked up from germline, CDR1 is MDHEN and CDR2 is SYDVKM. J lost 11 bases, V lost 7 bases, and 12 bases had no gene match. This CDR3 is 13 amino acids long. Here the CDR3 reads CASTEGDRSRAFF. DNA for the CDR3: TGTGCCAGCACCGAAGGGGACAGGTCGAGGGCTTTCTTT.

This clone appeared a few times. This sample also contains other DNA sequences that code for the same CDR3. The rearrangement joins TRBV20-1 to TRBJ2-1; the D gene is possibly TRBD2 (6 bases). From germline, CDR1 is DFQATT and CDR2 SNEGSKA (reference sequence). Trimming shortened V by 6 bases and J by 3 bases, and 6 bases separated the two germline ends. The CDR3 is 11 residues long. The DNA for the CDR3 is TGCAGTGCGGACTACTACAATGAGCAGTTCTTC. This encodes CSADYYNEQFF.

CDR3 loop: CATSDLPGQKNTEAFF. In DNA, the CDR3 is TGTGCCACCAGTGATTTGCCGGGCCAGAAGAACACTGAAGCTTTCTTT. The rearrangement links TRBV24-1 to TRBJ1-1; no clear D. Between the trimmed V and J ends, which lost 0 bases and 1 base, there was a span of 11 bases. The CDR3 has 16 residues. Germline CDR1 reads KGHDR; CDR2 reads SFDVKD.

As DNA, the CDR3 is TGTGCCAGTAGAACTAGCGGGGGAGCAGCGGGGTACGAGCAGTACTTC. This gives the protein CASRTSGGAAGYEQYF. This chain connects TRBV19 to TRBJ2-7; 11 bases map to TRBD2. Germline assignment: CDR1 LNHDA and CDR2 SQIVND (reference sequence). The CDR3 runs 16 residues. J gave up 4 bases and V 6 bases, and 11 bases lay outside the gene matches.

The V and J genes are TRBV5-5 and TRBJ1-3; weak D call: TRBD1 (6 bases). Trimming left V 0 bases short and J 0 bases short, with 10 bases between. This CDR3 is built from 16 residues. Germline V CDR1 and CDR2: SGHKS, YYEKEE (reference sequence). The CDR3 protein is CASSLEQGRSGNTIYF. CDR3 sequence (DNA): TGTGCCAGCAGCTTGGAACAGGGCCGCTCTGGAAACACCATATATTTT.

V is TRBV6-2 or TRBV6-3 and J is TRBJ2-4; the D gene is possibly TRBD1 (6 bases). CDR1 is MNHEY and CDR2 is SVGEGT in the germline V gene. The V gene lost 2 bases and the J gene lost 0 bases, with 26 bases spanning the gap. The CDR3 loop spans 21 amino acids. This CDR3 reads CASSYPGLPRTDPLAKNIQYF. CDR3 bases: TGTGCCAGCAGTTACCCGGGGCTCCCCCGGACAGACCCGTTAGCCAAAAACATTCAGTACTTC.

This clone was recorded a few times. The genes are TRBV28 and TRBJ1-6; TRBD1 matches 10 bases. The CDR3 runs 15 residues. V gave up 3 bases and J gave up 7 bases; unmatched junction bases: 3. CDR1 is MDHEN, CDR2 SYDVKM, per germline. The CDR3 nucleotides are TGTGCCAGCAGTTTCCCGACAGGGGGCAATTCACCCCTCCACTTT. It specifies CASSFPTGGNSPLHF.

The genes are TRBV6-5 and TRBJ2-5, with 7 bases that match TRBD1. The CDR3 runs 15 residues. The ends lost 10 bases at V and 1 base at J; junction bases unmatched: 12. Germline lookup yields CDR1 MNHEY and CDR2 SVGAGI. CDR3 in amino acids: CATPQIQGRQETQYF. The CDR3 bases are TGTGCCACCCCCCAAATACAGGGGCGCCAAGAGACCCAGTACTTC.

The chain has TRBV3-1 (or the pseudogene TRBV3-2) and TRBJ1-6; no firm D call. Germline V lookup: CDR1 LGHDT, CDR2 YNNKEL (reference sequence). The CDR3 extends over 14 amino acids. V lost 4 bases and J lost 11, with 15 bases in between. CDR3 bases: TGTGCCAGCAGCCTAGGTGGGTCCCAGGCACCCCTCCACTTT. Its protein is CASSLGGSQAPLHF.

This chain connects TRBV7-2 to TRBJ2-3, with 8 bases identical to TRBD2. CDR1 and CDR2 (germline): SGHTA, FQGNSA. J was trimmed by 1 base and V by 4 bases; bases with no gene match: 4. This CDR3 contains 15 residues. In DNA form, the CDR3 reads TGTGCCAGCAGCTCCTGGCGGGGGGGCACAGATACGCAGTATTTT. Translating gives CASSSWRGGTDTQYF.

The gene calls are TRBV6-4 and TRBJ2-2; TRBD1 agrees at 7 bases. The J segment lost 7 bases and the V segment lost 3 bases, leaving 5 bases of the junction unmatched. Germline V gene lookup returns CDR1 MRHNA and CDR2 SNTAGT. The CDR3 contains 14 residues. The CDR3 reads CASSEQQGIGELFF. Here the CDR3 DNA reads TGTGCCAGCAGTGAGCAACAGGGGATCGGGGAGCTGTTTTTT.

The chain couples TRBV12-3 or TRBV12-4 to TRBJ2-4; D remains unclear. Between the trimmed V and J ends, which lost 6 bases and 6 bases, there was a span of 6 bases. The CDR3 spans 11 residues. CDR3 region: CASSTTNIQYF. CDR3 coding DNA: TGTGCCAGCAGCACAACAAACATTCAGTACTTC.

V and J are TRBV28 and TRBJ2-2; TRBD2 might be the D (6 bases). Germline CDR1 reads MDHEN; CDR2 reads SYDVKM. The CDR3 runs to 17 residues. Trimming removed 1 base from V and 1 base from J, with 13 bases in between. CDR3 bases: TGTGCCAGCAGTTTATTGGGAGGACACCAGAACACCGGGGAGCTGTTTTTT. Amino acid sequence: CASSLLGGHQNTGELFF. Based on the CDR3 plus reference TRBV28 and TRBJ2-2, the full variable domain is DVKVTQSSRYLVKRTGEKVFLECVQDMDHENMFWYRQDPGLGLRLIYFSYDVKMKEKGDIPEGYSVSREKKERFSLILESASTNQTSMYLCASSLLGGHQNTGELFFGEGSRLTVL.

The chain uses TRBV3-1 (or the pseudogene TRBV3-2) and TRBJ2-5, with TRBD2 as a possible D gene (7 bases). Trimming left V 4 bases short and J 3 bases short, with 15 bases between. CDR1 is LGHDT, CDR2 YNNKEL, per germline (reference sequence). This CDR3 comprises 15 residues. The CDR3 DNA sequence: TGTGCCAGCAGCCTACTTGGAGGGGGGGAAGAGACCCAGTACTTC. This sequence encodes CASSLLGGGEETQYF.

On this clone itself: This sample includes further DNA sequences coding for the same CDR3. Here the CDR3 reads CASSSGTSSEQYF. DNA for the CDR3: TGTGCCAGCAGTTCCGGGACTAGCTCCGAGCAGTACTTC. V usage is TRBV7-3 and J usage is TRBJ2-7, with 9 bases fitting TRBD2. The length of the CDR3 is 13 residues. In germline, CDR1 is SGHTA, CDR2 FQGTGA. With 6 bases clipped from V and 6 bases from J, the junction kept 6 bases outside the gene matches. Together with reference TRBV7-3 and TRBJ2-7, the CDR3 gives the full variable domain: GAGVSQTPSNKVTEKGKYVELRCDPISGHTALYWYRQSLGQGPEFLIYFQGTGAADDSGLPNDRFFAVRPEGSVSTLKIQRTERGDSAVYLCASSSGTSSEQYFGPGTRLTVT.

Only one count was recorded for this clone. The chain carries TRBV18 and TRBJ2-1; 9 bases align to TRBD1. V lost 6 bases to trimming and J lost 7 bases; unmatched junction nucleotides: 4. Germline values: CDR1 KGHSH, CDR2 LQKENI. CDR3 size: 13 residues. CDR3 loop: CASSTTGGNEQFF. CDR3 coding DNA: TGTGCCAGCTCCACGACAGGGGGGAATGAGCAGTTCTTC.

The chain joins TRBV6-1 to TRBJ2-7; D is unclear. Trimming removed 2 bases from V and 7 bases from J, with 15 bases in between. The V gene's germline CDR1 is MNHNS and CDR2 SASEGT. There are 14 residues in the CDR3. In nucleotides, the CDR3 is TGTGCCAGCAGTGAAAGGAGACCCCCCTGGGAGCAGTACTTC. Its protein product is CASSERRPPWEQYF.

The CDR3 sequence is CASSERGTTQYF. In nucleotides, the CDR3 is TGTGCCAGCAGTGAGCGGGGGACGACCCAGTACTTC. This sequence joins TRBV6-1 and TRBJ2-5, with 7 positions matching TRBD2. J lost 7 bases, V lost 3 bases, and 2 bases had no gene match. This CDR3 region has 12 residues. The germline gives CDR1 MNHNS, CDR2 SASEGT.

The J gene is TRBJ1-5, the V gene TRBV20-1; D unresolved. Germline values: CDR1 DFQATT, CDR2 SNEGSKA (reference sequence). CDR3 length: 11 amino acids. Trimming removed 1 base at V and 8 bases at J, with 6 bases between. The CDR3 DNA is TGCAGTGCTAGAGTGGGTAAGCCCCAGCATTTT. Translated, it gives CSARVGKPQHF.

The genes are TRBV28 and TRBJ1-4; no firm D call. This CDR3 is built from 13 residues. Trimming took 6 bases from V and 12 from J, leaving 17 bases between them. CDR1 and CDR2 from the germline V gene are MDHEN and SYDVKM. In DNA, the CDR3 is TGTGCCAGCAGCCGCCTGGGAATTCGTGAACTGTTTTTT. Translating it yields CASSRLGIRELFF.